This paragraph covers one T cell receptor (beta chain) sequence. Trimming left V 3 bases short and J 1 base short, with 6 bases between. Germline values: CDR1 DFQATT, CDR2 SNEGSKA (reference sequence). This CDR3 has 12 residues. In the original processing: Counts of nucleated cells, estimated from reference gene primer amplification, were obtained. Here immunoSEQ multiplex PCR was the method, and the copy in TCRdb shows in-frame clones only, minus some. D and trimming come from the DNA, and the V and J calls and clone size come from that table. The top ten clones hold about 6% of a sample with about 350,000 clones, 87% of them seen once. The data originate from a study of blood T cell repertoires in COVID-19. Study as a whole: Specimens from acute and convalescent COVID-19 originated in the United States, Italy and Spain. The cDNA or gDNA used as material had been derived from T cells, B-cell-depleted T cells, or PBMCs.

V is TRBV20-1 and J is TRBJ1-1; D is uncertain. The receptor was isolated from a woman in her fifties or sixties with COVID-19, enrolled during active disease. Sequenced: peripheral blood. The CDR3 protein is CSASGPNTEAFF. CDR3 DNA: TGCAGTGCTAGTGGGCCGAACACTGAAGCTTTCTTT.